The entry below gives a single T cell receptor beta chain sequence along with its context. This entry is derived from a study of shared clonotypes between healthy human individuals. Overall study: There were three CD4 naive, three CD4 memory, two CD8 naive and one CD8 memory plates per donor.

Assay used: immunoSEQ multiplex PCR; TCRdb lists only in-frame clones, some missing. The sample holds 2.3 million or so clones, about 92% seen once. From germline, CDR1 is MNHEY and CDR2 SMNVEV (reference sequence). The junction had 2 bases not matched to a gene; V was cut back by 0 bases and J by 7 bases. The CDR3 spans 15 residues. The gene calls are TRBV27 and TRBJ2-2; 10 bases line up with TRBD1. The source of this sequence is a man aged 18 to 35 in good health. Some clones in this sample may be carry-over from other donors' samples. The sequencing sample was made of naive CD4+ T cells from PBMCs. Specified subset: CD45RA+ positively selected. The CDR3 region has the DNA TGTGCCAGCAGTTTATCGGGACAGGGGTACGGGGAGCTGTTTTTT. Protein product: CASSLSGQGYGELFF.